This TCR beta chain was sequenced for a study of OX40 agonist ivuxolimab in advanced cancers. Overall study context: Treatment received earlier with anti-PD-1, anti-PD-L1 or anti-CTLA-4 agents was allowed, and roughly 40% had some.

Assay: immunoSEQ multiplex PCR; the TCRdb copy retains only in-frame clones and omits some. The table has under 100,000 clones, 70% to 90% seen once; the top ten hold approximately 5%. V lost 4 bases and J lost 11; bases outside the gene matches: 3. The CDR3 sequence is 12 residues long. Germline CDR1 MNHEY, CDR2 SMNVEV (reference sequence). This TCR was recovered from an adult with an advanced solid tumor such as melanoma, head and neck, liver or kidney cancer. The sample was CD4+ or CD8+ T cells sorted from blood, taken in a trial of the OX40 agonist ivuxolimab. The chain uses TRBV27 and TRBJ1-4, with 8 bases lining up with TRBD1. This CDR3 reads CASSSGQEKLFF. DNA for the CDR3: TGTGCCAGCAGTTCGGGACAGGAGAAACTGTTTTTT.